A selection of T cell receptor beta chains follows, all from one sample in a study of cytomegalovirus exposure and HLA in healthy donors. The assay was immunoSEQ multiplex PCR, and TCRdb's table has in-frame clones only and misses some. The table has fewer than 150,000 clones, about 77% seen once; the top ten hold 5% to 6%. Sequencing input: PBMCs. The receptor source for this set is a woman aged 25-40 years in good health and CMV-seropositive. Both conserved end residues are part of each CDR3. A D gene is named only where the DNA matches it firmly. Clone size is stated in some rows and not others, as once, few, many or a class when expanded.

clone size | J gene | V gene | D gene | CDR3 DNA | CDR3 protein
- | TRBJ1-1 | TRBV10-3 | - | TGTGCCATCAGTGAGTCAGGGGAGCCGCGGGGGGGTGGGAACACTGAAGCTTTCTTT | CAISESGEPRGGGNTEAFF
few | TRBJ2-3 | TRBV18 | - | TGTGCCAGCTCACCACGCCCTTTATCCGGCGGCCCTGACACAGATACGCAGTATTTT | CASSPRPLSGGPDTDTQYF
few | TRBJ1-1 | TRBV28 | - | TGTGCCAGCAGTTTATGGGCAGGGGTCGGCACTGAAGCTTTCTTT | CASSLWAGVGTEAFF
- | TRBJ2-7 | TRBV11-2 | - | TGTGCCAGCAGCCCACAGGACGGGCCCGGGACTGTGTACTACGAGCAGTACTTC | CASSPQDGPGTVYYEQYF
- | TRBJ1-4 | TRBV5-1 | TRBD1 | TGCGCCAGCAGCTCGACAGGGGGTGAAAAACTGTTTTTT | CASSSTGGEKLFF
once | TRBJ1-2 | TRBV18 | - | TGTGCCAGCTCACCAATGCGGGGAGGGAACTATGGCTACACCTTC | CASSPMRGGNYGYTF
- | TRBJ1-3 | TRBV7-8 | - | TGTGCCAGCAGCTTATATGAAGGACACTCTGGAAACACCATATATTTT | CASSLYEGHSGNTIYF
- | TRBJ2-7 | TRBV29-1 | TRBD1 | TGCAGCGTTGAATCGGGGACAGACGTCTACGAGCAGTACTTC | CSVESGTDVYEQYF
- | TRBJ1-3 | TRBV5-1 | - | TGCGCCAGCAGCTTCAGGGACATTGGAAACACCATATATTTT | CASSFRDIGNTIYF
- | TRBJ1-2 | TRBV4-2 | - | TGTGCCAGCAGCCAAGTCAGACCCGGGGGTGGCTACACCTTC | CASSQVRPGGGYTF
few | TRBJ1-2 | TRBV29-1 | - | TGCAGCGTTGGTCGGGGTAAAGAAAAAAACTATGGCTACACCTTC | CSVGRGKEKNYGYTF
- | TRBJ2-7 | TRBV19 | - | TGTGCCAGTAGTCCGGGACACTCCTACGAGCAGTACTTC | CASSPGHSYEQYF
- | TRBJ2-7 | TRBV7-2 | - | TGTGCCAGCAGCTTGCAAGCGATCTCCTACGAGCAGTACTTC | CASSLQAISYEQYF
- | TRBJ2-2 | TRBV7-8 | TRBD2 | TGTGCCAGCAGCTTAATTGGGACTAGCGGGACGGGTACCGGGGAGCTGTTTTTT | CASSLIGTSGTGTGELFF
- | TRBJ2-5 | TRBV7-9 | - | TGTGCCAGCAGCTTAATGACAGGACAAGAGACCCAGTACTTC | CASSLMTGQETQYF
- | TRBJ1-1 | TRBV29-1 | - | TGCAGCGTTTTGGGGGGGGACACTGAAGCTTTCTTT | CSVLGGDTEAFF
- | TRBJ2-1 | TRBV29-1 | TRBD2 | TGCAGCGTTGATAGCGGGACGTACAATGAGCAGTTCTTC | CSVDSGTYNEQFF
- | TRBJ1-5 | TRBV10-3 | TRBD1 | TGTGCCATCAGTGAACTTGGACAGGGCGGGCAGCCCCAGCATTTT | CAISELGQGGQPQHF
- | TRBJ2-1 | TRBV18 | TRBD2 | TGTGCCAGCTCGCCCATTAGCGGGAACTACAATGAGCAGTTCTTC | CASSPISGNYNEQFF
- | TRBJ2-1 | TRBV4-1 | TRBD2 | TGCGCCAGCAGCCGGGGACTAAGCGGTTCTTACAATGAGCAGTTCTTC | CASSRGLSGSYNEQFF
- | TRBJ1-2 | TRBV18 | - | TGTGCCAGCTCAGCCGGGACTAACTATGGCTACACCTTC | CASSAGTNYGYTF
- | TRBJ1-1 | TRBV29-1 | TRBD1 | TGCAGCGTCCCCAAGTGGAAACAGGGGAATACTGAAGCTTTCTTT | CSVPKWKQGNTEAFF
- | TRBJ2-2 | TRBV11-2 | - | TGTGCCAGCCCCAGGGGGGACGTACCACCAAACACCGGGGAGCTGTTTTTT | CASPRGDVPPNTGELFF
- | TRBJ2-2 | TRBV5-4 | TRBD2 | TGTGCCAGCAGCTTTAGCGGGGGAGCGAACACCGGGGAGCTGTTTTTT | CASSFSGGANTGELFF
few | TRBJ1-1 | TRBV6-5 | - | TGTGCCAGCAGTTACTCGAGACAGAGGAACACTGAAGCTTTCTTT | CASSYSRQRNTEAFF
- | TRBJ2-5 | TRBV4-2 | - | TGTGCCAGCAGCCAAGATCTTATCGGGGAGACCCAGTACTTC | CASSQDLIGETQYF
once | TRBJ1-1 | TRBV7-2 | - | TGTGCCAGCAGCCCCTCTAGGGGTGAAGCTTTCTTT | CASSPSRGEAFF